These 17 T cell receptor beta chains came from one sample sequenced in a study of blood T cell repertoires in COVID-19. Some clones are missing from TCRdb's copy, which holds only in-frame ones; the method was immunoSEQ multiplex PCR. The sample consists of about 75,000 clones, about nine tenths of them appearing once. Input material: peripheral blood. The receptors here all came from a human donor in a cohort sampled during active COVID-19.

The J gene is TRBJ1-5, the V gene TRBV12-3 or TRBV12-4; no clear D. Trimming stripped 7 bases from V and 5 bases from J, with 9 bases between. CDR3 size: 12 residues. DNA of the CDR3: TGTGCCAGCACTCTGAGCGATCAGCCCCAGCATTTT. Protein sequence: CASTLSDQPQHF.

The chain couples TRBV2 to TRBJ1-2; 11 nucleotides match TRBD1. In germline, CDR1 is SNHLY, CDR2 FYNNEI. V shed 4 bases, J shed 2 bases, and the junction held 3 bases outside the gene matches. The CDR3 extends over 15 amino acids. CDR3 DNA sequence: TGTGCCAGCAGTGGAGGACAGGGGGCGAACTATGGCTACACCTTC. Encoded protein: CASSGGQGANYGYTF.

CDR3: CASSLTGLAGGNYEQYF. CDR3 DNA sequence: TGTGCCAGCAGCTTAACCGGACTAGCGGGAGGAAACTACGAGCAGTACTTC. This chain joins TRBV11-2 and TRBJ2-7; 14 bases are a match to TRBD2. The CDR3 totals 17 residues. Germline-derived CDR1 and CDR2 are SGHAT and FQNNGV. The V segment lost 2 bases and the J segment 3 bases; nucleotides outside the gene matches: 6.

This rearrangement joins TRBV7-9 to TRBJ1-6; the D gene is possibly TRBD1 (6 bases). Germline assignment: CDR1 SEHNR and CDR2 FQNEAQ (reference sequence). V gave up 2 bases and J gave up 5 bases, with 10 bases separating them. The CDR3 has 15 amino acids. The CDR3 sequence: CASSLQGTNNSPLHF. DNA for the CDR3: TGTGCCAGCAGCTTACAGGGGACGAATAATTCACCCCTCCACTTT. Complete variable domain (other parts from reference TRBV7-9 and TRBJ1-6): DTGVSQNPRHKITKRGQNVTFRCDPISEHNRLYWYRQTLGQGPEFLTYFQNEAQLEKSRLLSDRFSAERPKGSFSTLEIQRTEQGDSAMYLCASSLQGTNNSPLHFGNGTRLTVT.

This chain joins TRBV9 and TRBJ2-7; 8 positions agree with TRBD2. The CDR3 loop spans 16 amino acids. The V segment lost 0 bases and the J segment 5 bases; nucleotides outside the gene matches: 10. The germline CDR1 and CDR2 sequences are SGDLS and YYNGEE. The CDR3 nucleotides read TGTGCCAGCAGCGTAGGTGGGACTAGTGGTTCCCACGAGCAGTACTTC. Encoded protein: CASSVGGTSGSHEQYF.

In this sample, this clone turned up a few times. In DNA form, the CDR3 reads TGTGCCAGCAGCCAAGGGGCGGGGGCTGAAGCTTTCTTT. Protein sequence: CASSQGAGAEAFF. The chain combines TRBV3-1 (or the pseudogene TRBV3-2) with TRBJ1-1, with D perhaps TRBD1 (5 bases). With 1 base removed from V and 6 bases from J, the gap between germline ends came to 9 bases. CDR1 LGHDT and CDR2 YNNKEL come from the germline V gene (reference sequence). CDR3 length: 13 amino acids.

The J gene is TRBJ2-1, the V gene TRBV10-3, with TRBD1 as a possible D gene (7 bases). This CDR3 is 13 amino acids long. Trimming took off 6 bases at V and 7 bases at J, with 13 bases between the two ends. Germline CDR1 ENHRY, CDR2 SYGVKD. In nucleotides, the CDR3 is TGTGCCATCAGGGAGGGGGCGGGGAATGAGCAGTTCTTC. Translated, it gives CAIREGAGNEQFF.

V and J are TRBV19 and TRBJ1-3; D perhaps matches TRBD1 (5 bases). Germline V gene sequence: CDR1 LNHDA, CDR2 SQIVND (reference sequence). Deletions cut 6 bases from V and 1 base from J, with 13 bases between. This CDR3 region has 15 residues. The CDR3 bases are TGTGCCAGTAGGACCGACCAGGGTTCTGGAAACACCATATATTTT. It codes for CASRTDQGSGNTIYF. The full variable domain, with the rest looked up from reference TRBV19 and TRBJ1-3, is DGGITQSPKYLFRKEGQNVTLSCEQNLNHDAMYWYRQDPGQGLRLIYYSQIVNDFQKGDIAEGYSVSREKKESFPLTVTSAQKNPTAFYLCASRTDQGSGNTIYFGEGSWLTVV.

The CDR3 DNA sequence: TGTGCCAGCAGTTCGATCAGCGCTAACTCTAACGAGCAGTACTTC. Protein sequence: CASSSISANSNEQYF. V and J are TRBV27 and TRBJ2-7; no clear D. V lost 4 bases, J lost 5 bases, and 18 bases lay in between. The CDR3 covers 15 residues. Germline lookup yields CDR1 MNHEY and CDR2 SMNVEV (reference sequence).

The chain has TRBV7-3 and TRBJ2-1, with 7 bases identical to TRBD2. Germline V gene lookup returns CDR1 SGHTA and CDR2 FQGTGA. J was trimmed by 4 bases and V by 3 bases; bases with no gene match: 9. The CDR3 extends over 16 amino acids. The CDR3 here is CASSFGGSQIYNEQFF. Written as DNA, the CDR3 is TGTGCCAGCAGCTTCGGGGGGTCCCAAATTTACAATGAGCAGTTCTTC.

V is TRBV18 and J is TRBJ2-4, with 7 positions matching TRBD2. This CDR3 is built from 12 residues. Germline assignment: CDR1 KGHSH and CDR2 LQKENI. V dropped 4 bases and J dropped 9; count of bases not matched to a gene: 3. The CDR3 DNA sequence: TGTGCCAGCTCACGAGGGGAGGGCATTCAGTACTTC. The encoded protein is CASSRGEGIQYF.

The chain employs TRBV7-2 and TRBJ2-1; 7 nucleotides agree with TRBD2. Per the germline V gene, CDR1 is SGHTA and CDR2 is FQGNSA. CDR3 length equals 13 residues. Trimming at V came to 5 bases and at J to 6 bases, leaving 4 bases not matched to a gene. CDR3 DNA sequence: TGTGCCAGCAGCAAGACTAGCCTCAATGAGCAGTTCTTC. Residues: CASSKTSLNEQFF. The full variable domain, completed using reference TRBV7-2 and TRBJ2-1, is GAGVSQSPSNKVTEKGKDVELRCDPISGHTALYWYRQSLGQGLEFLIYFQGNSAPDKSGLPSDRFSAERTGGSVSTLTIQRTQQEDSAVYLCASSKTSLNEQFFGPGTRLTVL.

This chain links TRBV12-3 or TRBV12-4 with TRBJ2-5; 7 bases match TRBD1. After removal of 7 bases from V and 5 bases from J, the junction contained 7 bases not matched to a gene. CDR3 length: 13 amino acids. CDR3 amino acids: CASTPGGWETQYF. Here the CDR3 DNA reads TGTGCCAGCACCCCAGGGGGTTGGGAGACCCAGTACTTC.

This clone has a single count. The chain links TRBV27 to TRBJ2-3; 11 nucleotides line up with TRBD2. This CDR3 spans 15 amino acids. With V trimmed by 5 bases and J by 1 base, 2 bases remained unmatched. CDR1 is MNHEY, CDR2 SMNVEV, per germline (reference sequence). The CDR3 coding sequence is TGTGCCAGCAGTATGACTAGCGGGGGCACAGATACGCAGTATTTT. Its protein product is CASSMTSGGTDTQYF.

The V and J genes are TRBV21-1 and TRBJ2-2; TRBD2 is the table's D call, not checked against the DNA. TRBV21-1 is a pseudogene locus. CDR3 size: 17 residues. The CDR3 sequence is CASSKGEVRVETGELFF. Here the CDR3 DNA reads TGTGCCAGCAGCAAAGGAGAGGTAAGAGTCGAAACCGGGGAGCTGTTTTTT.

The rearrangement uses TRBV18 and TRBJ2-7; 8 bases agree with TRBD1. The germline CDR1 and CDR2 sequences are KGHSH and LQKENI. After removal of 0 bases from V and 4 bases from J, the junction contained 5 bases not matched to a gene. This CDR3 is 15 amino acids long. The CDR3 protein is CASSPPSGQDYEQYF. CDR3 nucleotide sequence: TGTGCCAGCTCACCACCTTCGGGACAGGATTACGAGCAGTACTTC.

Only one count was recorded for this clone. V is TRBV11-2 and J is TRBJ2-7, with 9 nucleotides matching TRBD2. The length of the CDR3 is 16 residues. Germline trimming cut 4 bases from V and 1 base from J; bases unmatched to any gene: 8. CDR1 and CDR2 (germline): SGHAT, FQNNGV. The CDR3 here is CASSSRVAGASYEQYF. CDR3 coding DNA: TGTGCCAGCAGCTCTAGGGTAGCGGGAGCTTCCTACGAGCAGTACTTC.